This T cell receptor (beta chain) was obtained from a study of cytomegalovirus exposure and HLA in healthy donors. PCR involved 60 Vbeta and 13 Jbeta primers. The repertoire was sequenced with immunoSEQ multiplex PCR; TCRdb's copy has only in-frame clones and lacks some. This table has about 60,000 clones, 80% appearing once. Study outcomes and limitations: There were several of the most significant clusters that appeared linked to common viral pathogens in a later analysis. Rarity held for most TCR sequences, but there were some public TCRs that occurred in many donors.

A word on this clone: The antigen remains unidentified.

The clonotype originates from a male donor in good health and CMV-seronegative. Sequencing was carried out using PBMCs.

For the CDR3, the DNA is TGTGCCAGCAGTGTGACAGACCGCACAGATACGCAGTATTTT. Translating gives CASSVTDRTDTQYF. The genes are TRBV6-4 and TRBJ2-3, with TRBD1 as a possible D gene (5 bases). Per the germline V gene, CDR1 is MRHNA and CDR2 is SNTAGT. This CDR3 spans 14 amino acids. The V and J ends lost 4 bases and 1 base respectively, with 9 bases between them.